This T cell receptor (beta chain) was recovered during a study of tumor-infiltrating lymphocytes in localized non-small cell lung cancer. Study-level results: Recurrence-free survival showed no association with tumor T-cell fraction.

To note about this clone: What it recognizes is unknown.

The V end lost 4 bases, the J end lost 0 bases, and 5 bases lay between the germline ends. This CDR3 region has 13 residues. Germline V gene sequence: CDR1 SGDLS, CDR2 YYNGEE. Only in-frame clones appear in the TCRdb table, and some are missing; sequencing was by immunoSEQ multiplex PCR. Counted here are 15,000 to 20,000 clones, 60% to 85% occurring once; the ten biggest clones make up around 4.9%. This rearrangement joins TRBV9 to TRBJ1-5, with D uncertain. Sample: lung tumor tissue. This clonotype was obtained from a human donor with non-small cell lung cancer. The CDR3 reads CASSKNSNQPQHF. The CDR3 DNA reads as TGTGCCAGCAGCAAGAATAGCAATCAGCCCCAGCATTTT.